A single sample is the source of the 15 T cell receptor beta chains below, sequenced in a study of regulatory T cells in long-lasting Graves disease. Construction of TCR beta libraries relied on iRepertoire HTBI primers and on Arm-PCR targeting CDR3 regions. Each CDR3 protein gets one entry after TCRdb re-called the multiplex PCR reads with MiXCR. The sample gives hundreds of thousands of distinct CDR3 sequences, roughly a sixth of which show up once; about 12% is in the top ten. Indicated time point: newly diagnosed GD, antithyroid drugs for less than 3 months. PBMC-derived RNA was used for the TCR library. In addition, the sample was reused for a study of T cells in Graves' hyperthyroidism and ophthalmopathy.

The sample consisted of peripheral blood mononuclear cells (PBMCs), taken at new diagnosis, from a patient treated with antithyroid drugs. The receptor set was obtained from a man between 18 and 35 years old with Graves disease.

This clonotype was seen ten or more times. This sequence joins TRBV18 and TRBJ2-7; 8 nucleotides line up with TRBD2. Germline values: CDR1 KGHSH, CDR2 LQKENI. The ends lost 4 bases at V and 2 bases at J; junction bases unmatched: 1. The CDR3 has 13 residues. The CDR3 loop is CASSQTSAYEQYF. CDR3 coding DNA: TGTGCCAGCTCACAGACTAGCGCCTACGAGCAGTACTTC.

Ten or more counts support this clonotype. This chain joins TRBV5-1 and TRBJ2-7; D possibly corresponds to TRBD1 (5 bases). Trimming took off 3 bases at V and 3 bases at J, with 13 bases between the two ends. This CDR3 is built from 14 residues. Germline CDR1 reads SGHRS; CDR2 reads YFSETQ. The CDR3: CASSSPGSGYEQYF. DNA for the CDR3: TGCGCCAGCAGCTCACCAGGGTCCGGCTACGAGCAGTACTTC.

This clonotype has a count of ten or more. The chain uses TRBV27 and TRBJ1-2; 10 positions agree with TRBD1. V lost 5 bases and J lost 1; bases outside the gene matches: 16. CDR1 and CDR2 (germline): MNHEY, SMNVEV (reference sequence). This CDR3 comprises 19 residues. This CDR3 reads CASSQTTGTGDPFNYGYTF. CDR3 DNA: TGTGCCAGCAGTCAAACCACCGGGACAGGGGATCCCTTTAACTATGGCTACACCTTC.

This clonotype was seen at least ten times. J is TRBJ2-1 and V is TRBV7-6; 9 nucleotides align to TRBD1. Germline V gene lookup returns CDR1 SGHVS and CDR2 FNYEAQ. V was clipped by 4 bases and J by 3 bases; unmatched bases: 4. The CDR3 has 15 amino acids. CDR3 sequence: CASSSDRGNYNEQFF. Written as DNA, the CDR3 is TGTGCCAGCAGCTCGGACAGGGGAAACTACAATGAGCAGTTCTTC.

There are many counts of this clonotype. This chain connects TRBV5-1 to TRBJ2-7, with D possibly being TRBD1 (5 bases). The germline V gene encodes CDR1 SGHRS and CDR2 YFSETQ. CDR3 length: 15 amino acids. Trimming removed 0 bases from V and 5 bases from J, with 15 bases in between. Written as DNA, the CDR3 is TGCGCCAGCAGCTTGGAGGCAGGGATAACTGACGAGCAGTACTTC. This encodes CASSLEAGITDEQYF. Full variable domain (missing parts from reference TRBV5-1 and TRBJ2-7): KAGVTQTPRYLIKTRGQQVTLSCSPISGHRSVSWYQQTPGQGLQFLFEYFSETQRNKGNFPGRFSGRQFSNSRSEMNVSTLELGDSALYLCASSLEAGITDEQYFGPGTRLTVT.

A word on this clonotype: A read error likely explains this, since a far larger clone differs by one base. The CDR3, as DNA: TGTGCCAGCAGGCAGCCAGCGGGCCGTGGGCGGGAGACCCAGTACTTC. Amino acids: CASRQPAGRGRETQYF. The chain recombines TRBV6-2 or TRBV6-3 with TRBJ2-5, with a tentative D call TRBD2 (6 bases). The CDR3 runs 16 residues. Germline assignment: CDR1 MNHEY and CDR2 SVGEGT. With 6 bases removed from V and 5 bases from J, the gap between germline ends came to 22 bases.

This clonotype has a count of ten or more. Here the CDR3 reads CASSLGPGGGNEQFF. CDR3 bases: TGTGCCAGCAGTTTAGGTCCGGGCGGTGGGAATGAGCAGTTCTTC. The chain recombines TRBV12-3 or TRBV12-4 with TRBJ2-1; the D is unclear. CDR3 length equals 15 residues. V dropped 1 base and J dropped 7 bases, with 14 bases sitting between them.

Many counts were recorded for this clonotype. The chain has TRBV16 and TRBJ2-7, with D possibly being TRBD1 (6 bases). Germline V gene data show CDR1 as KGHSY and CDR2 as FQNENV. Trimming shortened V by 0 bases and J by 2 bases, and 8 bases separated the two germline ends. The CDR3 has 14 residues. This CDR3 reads CASSQSRTAYEQYF. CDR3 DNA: TGTGCCAGCAGCCAATCAAGGACAGCCTACGAGCAGTACTTC.

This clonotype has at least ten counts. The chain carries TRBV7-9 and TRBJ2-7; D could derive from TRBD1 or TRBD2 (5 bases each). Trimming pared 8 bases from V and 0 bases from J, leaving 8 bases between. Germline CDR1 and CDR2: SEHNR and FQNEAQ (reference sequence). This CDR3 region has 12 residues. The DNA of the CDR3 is TGTGCCAGCGAGGGGTTCTCCTACGAGCAGTACTTC. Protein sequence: CASEGFSYEQYF.

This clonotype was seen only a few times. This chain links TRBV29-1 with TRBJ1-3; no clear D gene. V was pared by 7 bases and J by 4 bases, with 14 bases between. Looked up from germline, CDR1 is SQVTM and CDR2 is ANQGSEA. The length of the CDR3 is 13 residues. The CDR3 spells CSAETGRGNTIYF. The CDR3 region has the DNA TGCAGCGCGGAAACGGGCAGGGGAAACACCATATATTTT. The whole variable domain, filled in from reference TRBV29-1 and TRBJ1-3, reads SAVISQKPSRDICQRGTSLTIQCQVDSQVTMMFWYRQQPGQSLTLIATANQGSEATYESGFVIDKFPISRPNLTFSTLTVSNMSPEDSSIYLCSAETGRGNTIYFGEGSWLTVV.

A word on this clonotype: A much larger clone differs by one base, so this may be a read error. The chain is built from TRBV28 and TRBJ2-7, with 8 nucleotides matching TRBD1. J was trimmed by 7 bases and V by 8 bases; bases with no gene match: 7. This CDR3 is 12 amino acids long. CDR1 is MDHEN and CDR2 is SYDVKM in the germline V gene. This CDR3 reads CASQGAPSEQYF. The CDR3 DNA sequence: TGTGCCAGCCAGGGGGCACCCAGTGAGCAGTACTTC.

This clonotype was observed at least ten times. The CDR3 DNA sequence: TGTGCCAGCAACCAGGGGGGAGAGGACACTGAAGCTTTCTTT. Its translation: CASNQGGEDTEAFF. The rearrangement joins TRBV11-2 to TRBJ1-1; 7 bases map to TRBD1. The CDR3 has 14 amino acids. Germline V gene lookup returns CDR1 SGHAT and CDR2 FQNNGV. The V and J ends lost 7 bases and 3 bases, in that order; junction bases with no gene match: 8.

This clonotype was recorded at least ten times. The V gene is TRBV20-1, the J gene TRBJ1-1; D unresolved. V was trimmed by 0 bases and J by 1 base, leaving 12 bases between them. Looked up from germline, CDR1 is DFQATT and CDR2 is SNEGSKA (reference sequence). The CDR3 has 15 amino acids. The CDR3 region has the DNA TGCAGTGCTAGAGAGACTGGGTATAGGAACACTGAAGCTTTCTTT. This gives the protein CSARETGYRNTEAFF.

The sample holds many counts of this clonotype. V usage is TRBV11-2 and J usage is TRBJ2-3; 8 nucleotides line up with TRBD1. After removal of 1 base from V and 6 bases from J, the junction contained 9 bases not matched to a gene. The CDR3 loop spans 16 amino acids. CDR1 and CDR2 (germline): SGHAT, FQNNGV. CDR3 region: CASSLGQDREADTQYF. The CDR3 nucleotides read TGTGCCAGCAGCTTAGGCCAGGACAGGGAAGCGGATACGCAGTATTTT.

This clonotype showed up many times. CDR3 amino acids: CASSSQLGEGREQYF. The CDR3, as DNA: TGTGCCAGCAGCTCCCAACTAGGGGAGGGGCGCGAGCAGTACTTC. The chain carries TRBV11-2 and TRBJ2-7, with TRBD2 matching 7 bases. Germline V gene data show CDR1 as SGHAT and CDR2 as FQNNGV. The CDR3 extends over 15 amino acids. The V segment lost 4 bases and the J segment 6 bases; nucleotides outside the gene matches: 12. Full variable domain (missing parts from reference TRBV11-2 and TRBJ2-7): EAGVAQSPRYKIIEKRQSVAFWCNPISGHATLYWYQQILGQGPKLLIQFQNNGVVDDSQLPKDRFSAERLKGVDSTLKIQPAKLEDSAVYLCASSSQLGEGREQYFGPGTRLTVT.